Below are 26 T cell receptor beta chains sequenced from a single sample in a study of T cell responses to AZD1222 COVID-19 vaccine (dated by TCRdb to about 2021). The label giving this sample's time point can be read as: about 28 days (+/-7) after the second vaccine dose. The sample's treatment or condition label is to be understood as: meningococcal conjugate vaccine given as trial control. Library construction relied on the immunoSEQ multiplex PCR assay. TCRdb limited this immuneACCESS table to in-frame rearrangements with V and J called. A share of clones is missing; checked studies link under half to unresolved V genes, and the rest is unexplained. The sample has some 80,000 clones on record, about 87% of them singletons. The ten largest clones take up about a tenth of the sample. Here the sequenced sample was peripheral blood, taken 28 days after the second dose of the MenACWY control vaccine. The source of these receptors is an adult who received the MenACWY meningococcal vaccine as a control.

This clone appeared a few times. The CDR3 is CASSSLNPGTARTGELFF. The CDR3 DNA follows: TGTGCCAGCAGTTCACTCAACCCGGGGACAGCCCGAACCGGGGAGCTGTTTTTT. The V and J genes are TRBV27 and TRBJ2-2, with 7 nucleotides matching TRBD1. The V and J ends lost 4 bases and 5 bases, in that order; junction bases with no gene match: 16. In germline, CDR1 is MNHEY, CDR2 SMNVEV (reference sequence). This CDR3 has 18 amino acids.

The genes are TRBV10-3 and TRBJ2-2; 11 bases are a match to TRBD2. The junction had 0 bases not matched to a gene; V was cut back by 3 bases and J by 3 bases. Germline CDR1 ENHRY, CDR2 SYGVKD. The CDR3 totals 15 residues. CDR3 region: CAISDSGGDTGELFF. The CDR3 nucleotides read TGTGCCATCAGTGATAGCGGGGGGGACACCGGGGAGCTGTTTTTT.

This chain connects TRBV11-2 to TRBJ1-5, with D hard to call. Germline V gene lookup returns CDR1 SGHAT and CDR2 FQNNGV. CDR3 length: 15 residues. The V end lost 2 bases, the J end lost 2 bases, and 10 bases lay between the germline ends. This chain's CDR3 is CASSLSGRGNQPQHF. In DNA form, the CDR3 reads TGTGCCAGCAGCTTATCAGGTCGGGGCAATCAGCCCCAGCATTTT.

The gene calls are TRBV28 and TRBJ1-6, with 7 bases fitting TRBD1. The CDR3 is made up of 13 amino acids. Trimming took 6 bases from V and 9 from J; bases not matched to a gene: 5. The V gene's germline CDR1 is MDHEN and CDR2 SYDVKM. The DNA for the CDR3 is TGTGCCAGCAGAACAGGGGTCGGTTCACCCCTCCACTTT. Its translation is CASRTGVGSPLHF. The full variable domain, in which reference TRBV28 and TRBJ1-6 provide the parts outside the CDR3, is DVKVTQSSRYLVKRTGEKVFLECVQDMDHENMFWYRQDPGLGLRLIYFSYDVKMKEKGDIPEGYSVSREKKERFSLILESASTNQTSMYLCASRTGVGSPLHFGNGTRLTVT.

This clone was counted a single time. The rearrangement uses TRBV5-4 and TRBJ1-1, with 10 bases fitting TRBD1. The CDR3 contains 17 residues. The germline V gene has CDR1 SGHNT and CDR2 YYREEE (reference sequence). J lost 6 bases, V lost 4 bases, and 15 bases had no gene match. The CDR3 DNA reads as TGTGCCAGCAGCAAAGCTTCTGACAGGGGGCGGTTATCTGAAGCTTTCTTT. This sequence encodes CASSKASDRGRLSEAFF.

For the CDR3, the DNA is TGTGTCAGAAGCTTAAAATCAGTGGGGCAGCCCCAGCATTTT. It is translated as CVRSLKSVGQPQHF. The chain has TRBV7-5 and TRBJ1-5. TRBV7-5 is assigned pseudogene status. The CDR3 contains 14 residues.

A remark on this clone: One end of the junction does not line up with germline, which may come from a read error. V usage is TRBV7-9 and J usage is TRBJ2-7, with 11 bases aligning to TRBD2. Per the germline V gene, CDR1 is SEHNR and CDR2 is FQNEAQ (reference sequence). CDR3 length: 14 amino acids. The CDR3, as DNA: TGTGCCAGCAGCCTAGCGGGGGGACGTGGCGAGCAGTACTTC. Amino acid sequence: CASSLAGGRGEQYF.

Only a few counts were recorded for this clone. This chain uses TRBV5-6 with TRBJ1-2, with TRBD1 matching 10 bases. The length of the CDR3 is 15 residues. Germline CDR1 and CDR2: SGHDT and YYEEEE. The ends lost 4 bases at V and 7 bases at J; junction bases unmatched: 10. CDR3 DNA sequence: TGTGCCAGCAGCCGATATGGGACAGGGGATGCTGGCTACACCTTC. Translated: CASSRYGTGDAGYTF.

This sequence joins TRBV12-5 and TRBJ2-5; TRBD1 aligns across 7 bases. Unmatched junction bases numbered 7, after V lost 1 base and J lost 2 bases. Per germline, CDR1 LGHNT and CDR2 FRNRAP. There are 16 residues in the CDR3. The CDR3 here is CASGLGSGGLQETQYF. The DNA of the CDR3 is TGTGCTAGTGGTTTGGGCTCAGGGGGTCTTCAAGAGACCCAGTACTTC.

The chain's CDR3 is CATSRGGVPEAFF. In DNA form, the CDR3 reads TGTGCCACCAGCAGAGGAGGTGTCCCTGAAGCTTTCTTT. The chain uses TRBV15 and TRBJ1-1; unclear D gene. Germline CDR1 reads LNHNV; CDR2 reads YYDKDF (reference sequence). This CDR3 spans 13 amino acids. V lost 1 base and J lost 6, with 9 bases in between.

The chain carries TRBV9 and TRBJ1-1; D is uncertain. The V end was cut by 0 bases, the J end by 1 base, with 7 bases between. CDR1 and CDR2 from the germline V gene are SGDLS and YYNGEE. The CDR3 is made up of 14 amino acids. CDR3 DNA sequence: TGTGCCAGCAGCGTAGTCTCGGGGAACACTGAAGCTTTCTTT. Protein product: CASSVVSGNTEAFF.

The chain joins TRBV30 to TRBJ1-3; D is uncertain. Germline V gene lookup returns CDR1 GTSNPN and CDR2 SVGIG (reference sequence). This CDR3 contains 13 residues. V dropped 0 bases and J dropped 3 bases, with 6 bases sitting between them. The CDR3 is CAWSVAGGNTIYF. In DNA, the CDR3 is TGTGCCTGGAGTGTCGCAGGTGGAAACACCATATATTTT.

This clone was picked up a small number of times. The chain couples TRBV6-5 to TRBJ2-1; TRBD1 is a possible D gene (5 bases). The CDR3 loop spans 12 amino acids. V was cut by 10 bases and J by 15 bases, with 22 bases left in between. Germline lookup yields CDR1 MNHEY and CDR2 SVGAGI. CDR3 residues: CATTTSGAQGFF. CDR3 nucleotides: TGTGCCACCACAACGAGTGGAGCCCAGGGGTTCTTC.

This sequence joins TRBV19 and TRBJ1-5; 9 positions agree with TRBD1. The CDR3 extends over 15 amino acids. CDR1 and CDR2 from the germline V gene are LNHDA and SQIVND (reference sequence). Losses at the gene ends were 3 bases for V and 5 bases for J; bases not matched to a gene: 5. CDR3 loop: CASSIGRDRDQPQHF. Written as DNA, the CDR3 is TGTGCCAGTAGTATCGGCCGGGACAGGGATCAGCCCCAGCATTTT.

The genes are TRBV5-1 and TRBJ2-2; D is ambiguous. This CDR3 has 13 residues. Germline CDR1 reads SGHRS; CDR2 reads YFSETQ. Trimming cost V 4 bases and J 5 bases, with 9 bases left between them. CDR3: CASSERTTGELFF. The CDR3 nucleotides read TGCGCCAGCAGCGAACGTACAACCGGGGAGCTGTTTTTT.

This clone was counted between two and nine times. This chain connects TRBV4-1 to TRBJ1-2, with D unclear. Trimming took 6 bases from V and 3 from J, leaving 14 bases between them. The germline V gene encodes CDR1 MGHRA and CDR2 YSYEKL. This CDR3 contains 14 residues. This chain's CDR3 is CASSLGRLDYGYTF. The DNA for the CDR3 is TGCGCCAGCAGTTTAGGGAGGTTAGACTATGGCTACACCTTC.

The CDR3 sequence is CASTIQGAPSYEQYF. DNA of the CDR3: TGTGCCAGCACTATCCAGGGGGCCCCCTCCTACGAGCAGTACTTC. This sequence joins TRBV28 and TRBJ2-7; 8 nucleotides match TRBD1. The CDR3 has 15 residues. Germline assignment: CDR1 MDHEN and CDR2 SYDVKM. The ends lost 7 bases at V and 0 bases at J; junction bases unmatched: 8. Using reference TRBV28 and TRBJ2-7 for the parts outside the CDR3, the full variable domain is DVKVTQSSRYLVKRTGEKVFLECVQDMDHENMFWYRQDPGLGLRLIYFSYDVKMKEKGDIPEGYSVSREKKERFSLILESASTNQTSMYLCASTIQGAPSYEQYFGPGTRLTVT.

V usage is TRBV5-4 and J usage is TRBJ1-4, with D unclear. Per germline, CDR1 SGHNT and CDR2 YYREEE (reference sequence). With 4 bases removed from V and 14 bases from J, the gap between germline ends came to 15 bases. This CDR3 spans 12 amino acids. The CDR3 reads CASSLESDGLFF. CDR3 DNA: TGTGCCAGCAGCCTTGAGAGCGACGGGCTGTTTTTT.

The chain couples TRBV4-2 to TRBJ1-1; D is uncertain. V shed 0 bases and J shed 4 bases, with 12 bases lying between them. Germline V gene data show CDR1 as LGHNA and CDR2 as YNFKEQ. The CDR3 extends over 15 amino acids. The chain's CDR3 is CASSQDGPGGTEAFF. CDR3 DNA sequence: TGTGCCAGCAGCCAAGATGGTCCAGGAGGCACTGAAGCTTTCTTT.

The chain recombines TRBV3-1 (or the pseudogene TRBV3-2) with TRBJ2-2; D unclear. This CDR3 region has 14 residues. Germline CDR1 is LGHDT and CDR2 is YNNKEL (reference sequence). V was clipped by 9 bases and J by 0 bases, with 11 bases between them. The CDR3 reads CASSSDPNTGELFF. In DNA form, the CDR3 reads TGTGCCAGTTCATCCGATCCGAACACCGGGGAGCTGTTTTTT.

The CDR3: CASSEMGRRNTIYF. CDR3 DNA: TGTGCCAGCAGTGAGATGGGCAGGAGAAACACCATATATTTT. The rearrangement uses TRBV2 and TRBJ1-3; no clear D. Germline V gene data show CDR1 as SNHLY and CDR2 as FYNNEI. Trimming took 3 bases from V and 5 from J, leaving 11 bases between them. The CDR3 spans 14 residues.

The gene calls are TRBV18 and TRBJ2-1; 9 bases are shared with TRBD2. Germline CDR1 reads KGHSH; CDR2 reads LQKENI. The CDR3 extends over 16 amino acids. The V segment lost 2 bases and the J segment 5 bases; nucleotides outside the gene matches: 7. In DNA, the CDR3 is TGTGCCAGCTCACCAACGATGGGCGGGGGGGACAATGAGCAGTTCTTC. Its protein product is CASSPTMGGGDNEQFF.

The chain uses TRBV6-6 and TRBJ2-1; 8 nucleotides line up with TRBD2. J was trimmed by 0 bases and V by 4 bases; bases with no gene match: 2. In germline, CDR1 is MNHNY, CDR2 SVGAGI (reference sequence). The CDR3 extends over 15 amino acids. CDR3 residues: CASSFSGSSYNEQFF. CDR3 bases: TGTGCCAGCAGTTTCAGCGGGAGCTCCTACAATGAGCAGTTCTTC.

J is TRBJ2-7 and V is TRBV3-1 (or the pseudogene TRBV3-2); D remains unclear. CDR1 is LGHDT and CDR2 is YNNKEL in the germline V gene (reference sequence). The V and J ends lost 4 bases and 2 bases respectively, with 6 bases between them. The CDR3 runs to 12 residues. Here the CDR3 reads CASSLEPYEQYF. CDR3 coding DNA: TGTGCCAGCAGCCTTGAGCCCTACGAGCAGTACTTC.

This clone is medium-sized in the sample. CDR3 nucleotide sequence: TGTGCCAGCAGCTTCAGCACTGAAGCTTTCTTT. Translation gives CASSFSTEAFF. This sequence joins TRBV5-8 and TRBJ1-1, with D unresolved. Trimming cost V 2 bases and J 4 bases, with 3 bases left between them. There are 11 residues in the CDR3. Germline CDR1 is SGHTS and CDR2 is YDEGEE.

The chain carries TRBV6-5 and TRBJ1-3; D gene unclear. The CDR3 runs 15 residues. V was shortened by 2 bases and J by 0 bases, with 8 bases between the two germline ends. Germline V gene lookup returns CDR1 MNHEY and CDR2 SVGAGI. CDR3 in DNA: TGTGCCAGCAGTTACCGGGGAGCCTCTGGAAACACCATATATTTT. This gives the protein CASSYRGASGNTIYF.